The 3 T cell receptor beta chains presented below share a single source sample, sequenced in a study of tumor-infiltrating lymphocytes in localized non-small cell lung cancer. Method: immunoSEQ multiplex PCR; TCRdb's copy keeps in-frame clones and lacks some. This sample has 16,000 or so clones; around 85% occur once, and the top ten carry around 6%. The sequenced material came from lung tumor tissue. The receptors were sampled from a human donor with non-small cell lung cancer.

This chain links TRBV2 with TRBJ1-2; D is perhaps TRBD1 (6 bases). The CDR3 spans 13 residues. Per germline, CDR1 SNHLY and CDR2 FYNNEI. The V end was cut by 4 bases, the J end by 5 bases, with 11 bases between. In DNA, the CDR3 is TGTGCCAGCAGTGTAAGGACAGAGTATGGCTACACCTTC. This encodes CASSVRTEYGYTF.

As DNA, the CDR3 is TGCGCCAGCAGCTTGGGTAGTACAGGGAATGGGGAGACCCAGTACTTC. Amino acids: CASSLGSTGNGETQYF. The V gene is TRBV5-1, the J gene TRBJ2-5; D may be TRBD1 (6 bases). The V and J ends lost 0 bases and 5 bases respectively, with 17 bases between them. This CDR3 contains 16 residues. The germline V gene has CDR1 SGHRS and CDR2 YFSETQ.

V is TRBV7-2 and J is TRBJ2-5; D could derive from TRBD1 or TRBD2 (6 bases each). This CDR3 comprises 14 residues. Trimming removed 1 base from V and 5 bases from J, with 11 bases in between. Germline-derived CDR1 and CDR2 are SGHTA and FQGNSA. This CDR3 reads CASSLGGGPETQYF. The CDR3 nucleotides read TGTGCCAGCAGCTTAGGAGGGGGGCCTGAGACCCAGTACTTC.